Listed below are T cell receptor beta chains from one sample, sequenced in a study of blood T cells in healthy people across ages. TCRdb redid the calling of the 5' RACE reads with MiXCR, one entry per CDR3 protein. The table has over 1,200,000 distinct CDR3 sequences, almost 60% seen once; the top ten hold 5% to 7%. The specimen was blood. These receptors were obtained from a man between 18 and 29 years old in good health. Each CDR3 is given with its conserved first and last residue. Fields, in order: V gene, clone size, D gene, J gene, CDR3 protein, CDR3 DNA. D genes are given only for firm matches. Clone size appears in some rows only: once, few, many, or a class for an expanded clone.

v_call: TRBV3-1
clone_size: -
d_call: -
j_call: TRBJ2-7
cdr3_aa: CASSPSFSDEQYF
cdr3_nt: TGTGCCAGCAGCCCGTCATTTAGTGACGAGCAGTACTTC

v_call: TRBV27
clone_size: few
d_call: TRBD2
j_call: TRBJ2-7
cdr3_aa: CASSRTSSQYEQYF
cdr3_nt: TGTGCCAGCAGTCGGACTAGTTCCCAATACGAGCAGTACTTC

v_call: TRBV13
clone_size: -
d_call: -
j_call: TRBJ1-3
cdr3_aa: CASSPSDRYSGNTIYF
cdr3_nt: TGTGCCAGCAGCCCCTCGGACCGGTACTCTGGAAACACCATATATTTT

v_call: TRBV2
clone_size: -
d_call: -
j_call: TRBJ2-7
cdr3_aa: CASSVLAPSADYEQYF
cdr3_nt: TGTGCCAGCAGTGTCCTAGCACCTAGCGCAGACTACGAGCAGTACTTC

v_call: TRBV6-5
clone_size: -
d_call: -
j_call: TRBJ2-2
cdr3_aa: CASSWLGGGTGELFF
cdr3_nt: TGTGCCAGCAGTTGGTTGGGGGGAGGCACCGGGGAGCTGTTTTTT

v_call: TRBV7-9
clone_size: -
d_call: TRBD2
j_call: TRBJ2-4
cdr3_aa: CASSRGTAGENIQYF
cdr3_nt: TGTGCCAGCAGCCGTGGGACGGCGGGGGAAAACATTCAGTACTTC

v_call: TRBV7-9
clone_size: -
d_call: -
j_call: TRBJ2-7
cdr3_aa: CASTVRDNEQYF
cdr3_nt: TGTGCCAGCACCGTAAGGGATAACGAGCAGTACTTC

v_call: TRBV4-1
clone_size: few
d_call: -
j_call: TRBJ1-1
cdr3_aa: CASSQVEGPVAFF
cdr3_nt: TGCGCCAGCAGCCAAGTCGAGGGGCCGGTAGCTTTCTTT

v_call: TRBV4-1
clone_size: -
d_call: -
j_call: TRBJ2-7
cdr3_aa: CASSPAGFTYEQYF
cdr3_nt: TGCGCCAGCAGCCCGGCCGGGTTTACCTACGAGCAGTACTTC

v_call: TRBV27
clone_size: few
d_call: -
j_call: TRBJ2-1
cdr3_aa: CASSLGLVGYEQFF
cdr3_nt: TGTGCCAGCAGTCTCGGATTGGTCGGGTATGAGCAGTTCTTC

v_call: TRBV29-1
clone_size: -
d_call: -
j_call: TRBJ2-7
cdr3_aa: CSVTSFLTGLAGAEQYF
cdr3_nt: TGCAGCGTCACCTCCTTCTTAACGGGACTGGCGGGTGCCGAGCAGTACTTC

v_call: TRBV4-2
clone_size: -
d_call: -
j_call: TRBJ1-5
cdr3_aa: CASSQEVAGFTDQPQHF
cdr3_nt: TGTGCCAGCAGCCAAGAAGTCGCAGGATTTACCGATCAGCCCCAGCATTTT

v_call: TRBV11-2
clone_size: few
d_call: TRBD2
j_call: TRBJ2-3
cdr3_aa: CASSTRLAGEFTDTQYF
cdr3_nt: TGTGCCAGCAGCACCAGACTAGCGGGGGAATTCACAGATACGCAGTATTTT

v_call: TRBV10-3
clone_size: few
d_call: -
j_call: TRBJ2-7
cdr3_aa: CAISGSSYEQYF
cdr3_nt: TGTGCCATCAGTGGTAGCTCCTACGAGCAGTACTTC

v_call: TRBV6-2/TRBV6-3
clone_size: few
d_call: -
j_call: TRBJ2-3
cdr3_aa: CASTSRSTDTQYF
cdr3_nt: TGTGCCAGCACCTCCCGGAGCACAGATACGCAGTATTTT

v_call: TRBV11-2
clone_size: -
d_call: -
j_call: TRBJ1-1
cdr3_aa: CASSVMDATEAFF
cdr3_nt: TGTGCCAGCAGCGTCATGGATGCCACTGAAGCTTTCTTT

v_call: TRBV7-6
clone_size: once
d_call: -
j_call: TRBJ2-4
cdr3_aa: CASSFGGAAGEQYF
cdr3_nt: TGTGCCAGCAGCTTTGGAGGGGCCGCGGGTGAGCAGTACTTC

v_call: TRBV5-1
clone_size: -
d_call: -
j_call: TRBJ1-5
cdr3_aa: CASSFEGSSNQPQHF
cdr3_nt: TGCGCCAGCAGCTTTGAGGGCAGTAGCAATCAGCCCCAGCATTTT

v_call: TRBV12-3/TRBV12-4
clone_size: -
d_call: TRBD1
j_call: TRBJ2-3
cdr3_aa: CASSPTGLQRDTQYF
cdr3_nt: TGTGCCAGCAGTCCGACAGGGCTCCAACGTGATACGCAGTATTTT

v_call: TRBV20-1
clone_size: -
d_call: -
j_call: TRBJ2-3
cdr3_aa: CSARSGVADSTDTQYF
cdr3_nt: TGCAGTGCTAGATCGGGCGTAGCGGATAGCACAGATACGCAGTATTTT

v_call: TRBV6-2/TRBV6-3
clone_size: -
d_call: -
j_call: TRBJ2-5
cdr3_aa: CASSYLGPKETQYF
cdr3_nt: TGTGCCAGCAGTTACTTGGGACCAAAAGAGACCCAGTACTTC

v_call: TRBV25-1
clone_size: once
d_call: -
j_call: TRBJ2-5
cdr3_aa: CASTAVLSRHQETQYF
cdr3_nt: TGTGCCAGCACGGCCGTTCTTTCCCGACACCAAGAGACCCAGTACTTC

v_call: TRBV12-3/TRBV12-4
clone_size: -
d_call: TRBD2
j_call: TRBJ2-3
cdr3_aa: CASGGTRVRYTQYF
cdr3_nt: TGTGCCAGTGGGGGGACTAGAGTTCGTTATACGCAGTATTTT

v_call: TRBV6-1
clone_size: -
d_call: -
j_call: TRBJ2-3
cdr3_aa: CASSEAFSSTDTQYF
cdr3_nt: TGTGCCAGCAGTGAAGCATTCAGTAGCACAGATACGCAGTATTTT

v_call: TRBV9
clone_size: -
d_call: -
j_call: TRBJ2-5
cdr3_aa: CASSSYLETQYF
cdr3_nt: TGTGCCAGCAGCTCCTATTTGGAGACCCAGTACTTC

v_call: TRBV9
clone_size: -
d_call: -
j_call: TRBJ2-7
cdr3_aa: CASSATPGLEQYF
cdr3_nt: TGTGCCAGCAGCGCAACCCCAGGGCTCGAGCAGTACTTC

v_call: TRBV5-1
clone_size: few
d_call: TRBD1
j_call: TRBJ2-7
cdr3_aa: CASSAQRTGDEQYF
cdr3_nt: TGCGCCAGCAGCGCCCAAAGGACAGGGGACGAGCAGTACTTC

v_call: TRBV12-3/TRBV12-4
clone_size: -
d_call: -
j_call: TRBJ2-1
cdr3_aa: CASGGGAISYNEQFF
cdr3_nt: TGTGCCAGCGGAGGCGGGGCAATCTCCTACAATGAGCAGTTCTTC

v_call: TRBV2
clone_size: -
d_call: -
j_call: TRBJ1-1
cdr3_aa: CASSVGQTKNTEAFF
cdr3_nt: TGTGCCAGCAGTGTAGGGCAGACCAAGAACACTGAAGCTTTCTTT

v_call: TRBV4-1
clone_size: -
d_call: -
j_call: TRBJ2-7
cdr3_aa: CASSQVVGAASYEQYF
cdr3_nt: TGCGCCAGCAGCCAAGTAGTCGGGGCCGCGTCGTACGAGCAGTACTTC

v_call: TRBV6-2/TRBV6-3
clone_size: -
d_call: -
j_call: TRBJ1-4
cdr3_aa: CASSLTGGGEKLFF
cdr3_nt: TGTGCCAGCAGTCTGACAGGCGGTGGTGAAAAACTGTTTTTT

v_call: TRBV4-1
clone_size: -
d_call: -
j_call: TRBJ2-7
cdr3_aa: CASSQDMPTYEQYF
cdr3_nt: TGCGCCAGCAGCCAAGATATGCCTACCTACGAGCAGTACTTC

v_call: TRBV29-1
clone_size: few
d_call: -
j_call: TRBJ2-2
cdr3_aa: CSVVLASVTGELFF
cdr3_nt: TGCAGCGTTGTACTAGCTAGCGTAACTGGGGAGCTGTTTTTT

v_call: TRBV4-1
clone_size: -
d_call: TRBD2
j_call: TRBJ2-1
cdr3_aa: CASSLKPLAGAYNEQFF
cdr3_nt: TGCGCCAGCAGCCTGAAACCGCTAGCGGGAGCCTACAATGAGCAGTTCTTC

v_call: TRBV7-2
clone_size: few
d_call: -
j_call: TRBJ2-7
cdr3_aa: CASSSLSLYEQYF
cdr3_nt: TGTGCCAGCAGCTCACTGAGCCTTTACGAGCAGTACTTC

v_call: TRBV13
clone_size: -
d_call: -
j_call: TRBJ2-7
cdr3_aa: CASSTSLERSSYEQYF
cdr3_nt: TGTGCCAGCAGCACCTCTTTGGAGAGGAGCTCCTACGAGCAGTACTTC

v_call: TRBV4-1
clone_size: -
d_call: -
j_call: TRBJ2-3
cdr3_aa: CASSQVTGDTQYF
cdr3_nt: TGCGCCAGCAGCCAGGTGACCGGGGATACGCAGTATTTT

v_call: TRBV15
clone_size: -
d_call: TRBD1
j_call: TRBJ2-1
cdr3_aa: CATSKTGANEQFF
cdr3_nt: TGTGCCACCAGCAAGACAGGGGCCAATGAACAGTTCTTC

v_call: TRBV5-8
clone_size: -
d_call: -
j_call: TRBJ2-1
cdr3_aa: CASPTGAVQYNEQFF
cdr3_nt: TGTGCCAGCCCCACGGGGGCAGTCCAATACAATGAGCAGTTCTTC

v_call: TRBV7-8
clone_size: -
d_call: TRBD2
j_call: TRBJ2-1
cdr3_aa: CASSNGLDAFF
cdr3_nt: TGTGCCAGCAGCAATGGACTAGATGCGTTCTTC

v_call: TRBV4-1
clone_size: -
d_call: TRBD2
j_call: TRBJ2-5
cdr3_aa: CASSLIAGGYQETQYF
cdr3_nt: TGCGCCAGCAGCCTAATAGCGGGGGGGTACCAAGAGACCCAGTACTTC